The 14 T cell receptor beta chains listed next were all sequenced from one sample in a study of shared clonotypes between healthy human individuals. Produced via immunoSEQ multiplex PCR; TCRdb's table is partial and in-frame only. Counted here are millions of clones, 93% occurring once; the ten biggest clones make up under 0.45%. The sample consisted of naive CD4+ T cells from PBMCs. Subset meaning: CD45RA+ positively selected. These receptors came from a man aged 18 to 30 in good health. Some clones in this sample may be carry-over from other donors' samples.

The J gene is TRBJ1-6, the V gene TRBV4-1; D is uncertain. The V end lost 1 base, the J end lost 10 bases, and 17 bases lay between the germline ends. Germline-derived CDR1 and CDR2 are MGHRA and YSYEKL. The CDR3 extends over 16 amino acids. CDR3 DNA sequence: TGCGCCAGCAGCCAAGGGCCGGGGAGAGTAGGGTCACCCCTCCACTTT. Protein product: CASSQGPGRVGSPLHF.

The chain uses TRBV28 and TRBJ1-3; 7 bases line up with TRBD1. V gave up 5 bases and J gave up 2 bases; unmatched junction bases: 9. Germline CDR1 reads MDHEN; CDR2 reads SYDVKM. The CDR3 covers 16 residues. In DNA form, the CDR3 reads TGTGCCAGCAGTACCCGACAGGGTCGGCCTGGAAACACCATATATTTT. As protein: CASSTRQGRPGNTIYF.

About this clone itself: Different DNA sequences within this sample yield the same CDR3. V and J are TRBV28 and TRBJ1-2; possible D gene TRBD1, 5 bases. The CDR3 loop spans 13 amino acids. Trimming cost V 5 bases and J 2 bases, with 9 bases left between them. Per germline, CDR1 MDHEN and CDR2 SYDVKM. CDR3: CASSLGGNYGYTF. DNA for the CDR3: TGTGCCAGCAGTCTGGGGGGAAACTATGGCTACACCTTC.

The chain joins TRBV30 to TRBJ2-3, with TRBD2 matching 11 bases. The length of the CDR3 is 12 residues. Germline loops: CDR1 GTSNPN, CDR2 SVGIG (reference sequence). CDR3 nucleotides: TGTGCGCTTAGCGGGAGGGCCCATACGCAGTATTTT. Translated: CALSGRAHTQYF.

V usage is TRBV5-1 and J usage is TRBJ2-7, with 8 bases that match TRBD1. V lost 2 bases to trimming and J lost 4 bases; unmatched junction nucleotides: 5. Germline CDR1 and CDR2: SGHRS and YFSETQ. The CDR3 consists of 14 residues. CDR3 coding DNA: TGCGCCAGCAGCTTTAGACAGGGGAGGTACGAGCAGTACTTC. It yields the protein CASSFRQGRYEQYF.

The V call is TRBV5-1, the J call TRBJ1-2, with D possibly TRBD1 on 6 matching bases. CDR1 and CDR2 from the germline V gene are SGHRS and YFSETQ. The CDR3 is made up of 14 amino acids. The V and J ends lost 0 bases and 8 bases respectively, with 14 bases between them. The chain's CDR3 is CASSLAPGGRGYTF. Here the CDR3 DNA reads TGCGCCAGCAGCTTGGCCCCCGGGGGCCGCGGCTACACCTTC.

In nucleotides, the CDR3 is TGTGCCAGCTCCCCGGGACTAGCGGGAACGAACGGGGAGCTGTTTTTT. Translated, it gives CASSPGLAGTNGELFF. V is TRBV18 and J is TRBJ2-2; 13 nucleotides match TRBD2. The CDR3 is 16 residues long. The V gene's germline CDR1 is KGHSH and CDR2 LQKENI. Trimming took 6 bases from V and 7 from J; bases not matched to a gene: 8. The whole variable domain, filled in from reference TRBV18 and TRBJ2-2, reads NAGVMQNPRHLVRRRGQEARLRCSPMKGHSHVYWYRQLPEEGLKFMVYLQKENIIDESGMPKERFSAEFPKEGPSILRIQQVVRGDSAAYFCASSPGLAGTNGELFFGEGSRLTVL.

The chain recombines TRBV29-1 with TRBJ2-1; D is tentatively TRBD1 or TRBD2 (5 bases each). From germline, CDR1 is SQVTM and CDR2 ANQGSEA. This CDR3 is 13 amino acids long. V lost 4 bases to trimming and J lost 8 bases, with 15 bases between them. CDR3 sequence reads: CSVGRDAEDEQFF. CDR3 DNA sequence: TGCAGCGTTGGTCGGGACGCCGAGGATGAGCAGTTCTTC.

The V gene is TRBV4-1, the J gene TRBJ1-4, with D possibly being TRBD1 (6 bases). Germline CDR1 and CDR2: MGHRA and YSYEKL. Trimming stripped 4 bases from V and 8 bases from J, with 14 bases between. The CDR3 runs to 14 residues. The CDR3 DNA reads as TGCGCCAGCAGCCCGCTGGGGGGCCTGGAAAAACTGTTTTTT. This translates into CASSPLGGLEKLFF.

The chain combines TRBV5-5 with TRBJ2-7; D gene ambiguous. This CDR3 spans 14 amino acids. CDR1 SGHKS and CDR2 YYEKEE come from the germline V gene (reference sequence). V gave up 0 bases and J gave up 7 bases, with 14 bases separating them. Here the CDR3 DNA reads TGTGCCAGCAGCTTGGACGGATCCCGTATAGAGCAGTACTTC. This translates into CASSLDGSRIEQYF.

The V gene is TRBV5-1, the J gene TRBJ2-2; D unresolved. The CDR3 has 13 amino acids. Germline CDR1 SGHRS, CDR2 YFSETQ. Trimming removed 3 bases from V and 4 bases from J, with 7 bases in between. The CDR3 loop reads CASSSSSTGELFF. In DNA, the CDR3 is TGCGCCAGCAGCTCCTCGAGCACCGGGGAGCTGTTTTTT.

The chain joins TRBV5-1 to TRBJ2-5; no clear D gene. V gave up 2 bases and J gave up 3 bases, with 8 bases separating them. The CDR3 is made up of 13 amino acids. Germline V gives CDR1 SGHRS, CDR2 YFSETQ. CDR3: CASSLPDEETQYF. For the CDR3, the DNA is TGCGCCAGCAGCTTACCAGATGAAGAGACCCAGTACTTC.

This rearrangement joins TRBV7-8 to TRBJ2-7; 8 nucleotides line up with TRBD1. This CDR3 has 15 residues. The germline CDR1 and CDR2 sequences are SGHVS and FQNEAQ. V lost 4 bases and J lost 4; bases outside the gene matches: 9. The CDR3 spells CASSSQGAQLYEQYF. The DNA for the CDR3 is TGTGCCAGCAGCTCGCAGGGGGCCCAGCTATACGAGCAGTACTTC. Drawing the rest from reference TRBV7-8 and TRBJ2-7, the complete variable domain is GAGVSQSPRYKVAKRGQDVALRCDPISGHVSLFWYQQALGQGPEFLTYFQNEAQLDKSGLPSDRFFAERPEGSVSTLKIQRTQQEDSAVYLCASSSQGAQLYEQYFGPGTRLTVT.

The V call is TRBV5-1, the J call TRBJ2-5; the match to TRBD2 covers 10 bases. Trimming at V came to 4 bases and at J to 1 base, leaving 22 bases not matched to a gene. Germline assignment: CDR1 SGHRS and CDR2 YFSETQ. This CDR3 is 21 amino acids long. The CDR3 nucleotides read TGCGCCAGCAGCAAAAAAAGGACTCTAGCGGGAGTTCTAGGCCTCCAAGAGACCCAGTACTTC. Amino acid sequence: CASSKKRTLAGVLGLQETQYF.